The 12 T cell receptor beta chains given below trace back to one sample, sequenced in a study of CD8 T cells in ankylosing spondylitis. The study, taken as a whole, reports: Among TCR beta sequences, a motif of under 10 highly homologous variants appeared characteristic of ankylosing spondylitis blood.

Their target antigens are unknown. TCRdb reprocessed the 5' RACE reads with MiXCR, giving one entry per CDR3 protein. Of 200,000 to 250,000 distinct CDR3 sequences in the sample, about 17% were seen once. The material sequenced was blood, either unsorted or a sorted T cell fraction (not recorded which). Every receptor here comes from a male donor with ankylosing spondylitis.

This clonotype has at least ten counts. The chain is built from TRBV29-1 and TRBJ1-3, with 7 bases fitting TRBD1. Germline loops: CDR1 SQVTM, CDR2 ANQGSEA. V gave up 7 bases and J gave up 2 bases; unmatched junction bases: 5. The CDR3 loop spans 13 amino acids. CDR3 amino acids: CSAEQGTGNTIYF. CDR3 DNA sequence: TGCAGCGCGGAACAGGGGACTGGAAACACCATATATTTT.

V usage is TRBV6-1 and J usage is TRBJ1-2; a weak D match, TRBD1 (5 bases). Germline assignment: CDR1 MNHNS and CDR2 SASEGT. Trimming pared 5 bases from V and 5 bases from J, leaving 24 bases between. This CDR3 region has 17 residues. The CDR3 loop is CASSIMLAVEGFYGYTF. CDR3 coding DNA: TGTGCCAGCAGTATCATGCTGGCCGTCGAGGGGTTTTATGGCTACACCTTC.

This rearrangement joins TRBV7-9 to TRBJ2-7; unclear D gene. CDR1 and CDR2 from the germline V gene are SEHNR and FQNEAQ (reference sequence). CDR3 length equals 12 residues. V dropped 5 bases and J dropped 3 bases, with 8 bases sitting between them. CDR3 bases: TGTGCCAGCAGCGCACACAGCTACGAGCAGTACTTC. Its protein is CASSAHSYEQYF.

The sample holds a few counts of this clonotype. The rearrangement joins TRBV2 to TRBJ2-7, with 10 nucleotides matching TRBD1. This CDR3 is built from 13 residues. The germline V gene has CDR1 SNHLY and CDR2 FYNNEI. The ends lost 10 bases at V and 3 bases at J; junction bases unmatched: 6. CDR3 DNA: TGTGCCACCTGCCGGGACAGGGGCTACGAGCAGTACTTC. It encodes CATCRDRGYEQYF.

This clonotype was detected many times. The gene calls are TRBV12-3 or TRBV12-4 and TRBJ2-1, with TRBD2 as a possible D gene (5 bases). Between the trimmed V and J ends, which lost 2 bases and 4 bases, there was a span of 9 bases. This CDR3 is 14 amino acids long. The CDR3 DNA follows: TGTGCCAGCAGTTTAAGGTCGGGGTACAATGAGCAGTTCTTC. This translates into CASSLRSGYNEQFF.

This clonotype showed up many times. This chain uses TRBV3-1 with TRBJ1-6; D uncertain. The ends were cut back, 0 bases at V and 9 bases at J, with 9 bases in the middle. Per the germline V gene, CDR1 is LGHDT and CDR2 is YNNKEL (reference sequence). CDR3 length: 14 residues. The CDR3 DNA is TGTGCCAGCAGCCAAGAAGGCACAGTTTCACCCCTCCACTTT. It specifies CASSQEGTVSPLHF.

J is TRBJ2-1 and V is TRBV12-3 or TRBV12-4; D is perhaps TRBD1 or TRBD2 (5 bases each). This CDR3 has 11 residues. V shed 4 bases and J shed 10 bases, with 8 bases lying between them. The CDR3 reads CASSSGPEQFF. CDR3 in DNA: TGTGCCAGCAGTTCGGGACCCGAGCAGTTCTTC.

The CDR3 is CASSGGIMTYEQYF. CDR3 sequence (DNA): TGTGCCAGCAGTGGGGGGATTATGACCTACGAGCAGTACTTC. The chain recombines TRBV27 with TRBJ2-7; D perhaps matches TRBD2 (6 bases). Germline CDR1 is MNHEY and CDR2 is SMNVEV (reference sequence). Trimming removed 5 bases from V and 2 bases from J, with 13 bases in between. CDR3 length: 14 amino acids.

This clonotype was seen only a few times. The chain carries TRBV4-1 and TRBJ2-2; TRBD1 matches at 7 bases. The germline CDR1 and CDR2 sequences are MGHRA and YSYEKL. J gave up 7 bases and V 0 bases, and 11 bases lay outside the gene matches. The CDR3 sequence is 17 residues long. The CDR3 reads CASSQDLERGRGGELFF. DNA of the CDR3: TGCGCCAGCAGCCAAGATCTGGAGAGGGGGCGCGGCGGGGAGCTGTTTTTT.

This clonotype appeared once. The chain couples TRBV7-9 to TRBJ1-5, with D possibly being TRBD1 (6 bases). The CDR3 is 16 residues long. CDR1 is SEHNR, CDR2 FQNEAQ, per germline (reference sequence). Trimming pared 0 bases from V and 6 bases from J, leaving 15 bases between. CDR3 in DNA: TGTGCCAGCAGCTTAGCGGGGGTAGGGGGTGTTCAGCCCCAGCATTTT. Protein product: CASSLAGVGGVQPQHF.

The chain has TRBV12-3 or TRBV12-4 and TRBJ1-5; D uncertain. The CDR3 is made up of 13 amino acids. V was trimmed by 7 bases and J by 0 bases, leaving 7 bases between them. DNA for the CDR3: TGTGCCAGCACGGGGAATAGCAATCAGCCCCAGCATTTT. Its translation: CASTGNSNQPQHF.

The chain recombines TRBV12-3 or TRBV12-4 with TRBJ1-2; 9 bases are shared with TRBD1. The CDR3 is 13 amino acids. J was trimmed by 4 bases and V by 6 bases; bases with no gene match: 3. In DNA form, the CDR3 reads TGTGCCAGCAGGCGGACAGGGGCCTATGGCTACACCTTC. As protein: CASRRTGAYGYTF.